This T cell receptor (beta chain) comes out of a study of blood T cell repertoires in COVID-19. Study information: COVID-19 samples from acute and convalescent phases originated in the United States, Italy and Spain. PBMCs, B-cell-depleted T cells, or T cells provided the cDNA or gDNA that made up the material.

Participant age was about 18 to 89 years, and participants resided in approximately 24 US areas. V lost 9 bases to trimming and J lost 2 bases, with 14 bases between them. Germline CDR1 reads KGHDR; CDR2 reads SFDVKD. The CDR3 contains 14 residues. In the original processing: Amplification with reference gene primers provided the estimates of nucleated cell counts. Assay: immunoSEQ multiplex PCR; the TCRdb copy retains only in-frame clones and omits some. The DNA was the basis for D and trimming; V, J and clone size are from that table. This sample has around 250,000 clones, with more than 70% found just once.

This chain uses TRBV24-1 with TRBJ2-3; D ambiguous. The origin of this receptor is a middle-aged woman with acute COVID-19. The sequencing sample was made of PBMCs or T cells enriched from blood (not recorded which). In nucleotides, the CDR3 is TGTGCCACCTCAGACTCGTTATCCACAGATACGCAGTATTTT. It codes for CATSDSLSTDTQYF.